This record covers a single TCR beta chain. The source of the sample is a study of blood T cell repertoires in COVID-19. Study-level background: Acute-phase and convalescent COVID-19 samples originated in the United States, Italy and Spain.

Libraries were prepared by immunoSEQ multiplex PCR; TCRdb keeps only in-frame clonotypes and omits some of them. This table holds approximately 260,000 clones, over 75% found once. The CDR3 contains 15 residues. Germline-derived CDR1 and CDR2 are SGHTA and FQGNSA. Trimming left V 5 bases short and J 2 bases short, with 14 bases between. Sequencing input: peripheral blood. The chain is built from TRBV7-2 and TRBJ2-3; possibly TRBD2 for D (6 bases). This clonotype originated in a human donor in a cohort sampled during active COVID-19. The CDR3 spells CASSLPRGATDTQYF. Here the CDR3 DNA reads TGTGCCAGCAGCCTGCCGCGGGGTGCCACAGATACGCAGTATTTT.